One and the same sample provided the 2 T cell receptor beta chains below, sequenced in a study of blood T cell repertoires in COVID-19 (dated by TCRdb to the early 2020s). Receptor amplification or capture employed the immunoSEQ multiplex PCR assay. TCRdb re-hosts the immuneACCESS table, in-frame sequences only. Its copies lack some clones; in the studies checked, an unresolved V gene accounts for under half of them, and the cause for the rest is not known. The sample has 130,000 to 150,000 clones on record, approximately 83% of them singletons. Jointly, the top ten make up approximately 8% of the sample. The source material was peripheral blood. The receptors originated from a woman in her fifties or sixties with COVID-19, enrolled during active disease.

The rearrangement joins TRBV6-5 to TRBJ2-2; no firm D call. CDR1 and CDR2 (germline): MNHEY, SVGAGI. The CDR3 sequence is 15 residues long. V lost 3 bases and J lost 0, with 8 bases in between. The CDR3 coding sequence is TGTGCCAGCAGTTATTATAACACGAACACCGGGGAGCTGTTTTTT. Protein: CASSYYNTNTGELFF.

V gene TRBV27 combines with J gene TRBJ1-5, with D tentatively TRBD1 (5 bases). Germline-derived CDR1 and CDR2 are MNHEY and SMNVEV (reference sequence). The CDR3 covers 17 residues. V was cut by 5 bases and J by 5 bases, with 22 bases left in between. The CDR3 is CASSRVRPGEVDQPQHF. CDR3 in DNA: TGTGCCAGCAGTAGGGTCCGACCGGGGGAAGTAGATCAGCCCCAGCATTTT.